This is a list of T cell receptor beta chains from one sample in a study of cytomegalovirus exposure and HLA in healthy donors. The table came from immunoSEQ multiplex PCR; TCRdb's copy has only in-frame clones and leaves some out. The table shows some 180,000 clones, with around 78% occurring only once. Material: PBMCs. The receptors were gathered from a woman aged 25-40 years in good health and CMV-seropositive. CDR3s include the opening cysteine and the closing phenylalanine or tryptophan. D genes are given only for firm matches. Clone size, where shown, is once, few, many, or a class for clones that have expanded.

J gene	D gene	clone size	CDR3 length	V gene	CDR3 protein	CDR3 DNA
TRBJ1-1	-	-	14	TRBV5-4	CASSPALGQDGAFF	TGTGCCAGCAGCCCCGCGTTGGGGCAGGACGGGGCTTTCTTT
TRBJ2-3	TRBD1	-	16	TRBV28	CASSLLYRETGDTQYF	TGTGCCAGCAGTCTTCTCTATAGGGAGACAGGGGATACGCAGTATTTT
TRBJ2-5	TRBD1	-	14	TRBV30	CAWSGGTGGETQYF	TGTGCCTGGAGTGGGGGGACAGGGGGGGAGACCCAGTACTTC
TRBJ2-7	-	-	13	TRBV9	CASSAGHRDEQYF	TGTGCCAGCAGCGCCGGACACAGGGACGAGCAGTACTTC
TRBJ1-1	-	-	12	TRBV2	CASSEGQPEAFF	TGTGCCAGCAGTGAAGGACAGCCCGAAGCTTTCTTT
TRBJ1-1	-	-	14	TRBV27	CASSPRGMNTEAFF	TGTGCCAGCAGTCCCAGAGGGATGAACACTGAAGCTTTCTTT
TRBJ2-1	TRBD1	-	15	TRBV6-1	CASSDGQGAPQGKFF	TGTGCCAGCAGTGATGGACAGGGAGCCCCCCAAGGGAAGTTCTTC
TRBJ2-7	TRBD1	-	15	TRBV7-2	CASSLVGQGGYEQYF	TGTGCCAGCAGCTTAGTGGGACAGGGAGGCTACGAGCAGTACTTC
TRBJ2-1	-	-	13	TRBV21-1	CASTSEVGDEQFF	TGTGCCAGCACGTCCGAGGTTGGCGATGAGCAGTTCTTC
TRBJ2-7	TRBD1	once	16	TRBV29-1	CSARLTGNKASYEQYF	TGCAGCGCCCGCCTGACAGGGAATAAGGCCTCCTACGAGCAGTACTTC
TRBJ1-6	-	-	15	TRBV28	CASSSPEGLGSPLHF	TGTGCCAGCAGTTCCCCGGAGGGGCTGGGTTCACCCCTCCACTTT
TRBJ1-5	TRBD1	-	15	TRBV7-2	CASSFRTGGNQPQHF	TGTGCCAGCAGCTTTAGGACAGGTGGCAATCAGCCCCAGCATTTT
TRBJ2-1	TRBD2	-	14	TRBV6-6	CASSSLADYNEQFF	TGTGCCAGCAGTTCCCTAGCGGACTACAATGAGCAGTTCTTC
TRBJ1-5	-	-	13	TRBV5-6	CASSLVGGQPQHF	TGTGCCAGCAGCTTGGTCGGGGGTCAGCCCCAGCATTTT
TRBJ1-4	-	-	14	TRBV2	CASSEGDFKEKLFF	TGTGCCAGCAGTGAAGGAGATTTTAAGGAAAAACTGTTTTTT
TRBJ1-3	TRBD1	-	17	TRBV4-2	CASSHSPRDRGGNTIYF	TGTGCCAGCAGCCACTCACCCCGGGACAGGGGAGGAAACACCATATATTTT
TRBJ2-7	-	few	14	TRBV27	CASSGGDGPYEQYF	TGTGCCAGCAGTGGGGGCGACGGGCCCTACGAGCAGTACTTC
TRBJ2-1	-	-	15	TRBV5-1	CASSSVAGSYNEQFF	TGCGCCAGCAGCTCTGTCGCGGGCTCCTACAATGAGCAGTTCTTC
TRBJ1-1	TRBD1	-	15	TRBV28	CASSDVRDRSTEAFF	TGTGCCAGCAGTGATGTGCGGGACAGGTCCACTGAAGCTTTCTTT
TRBJ2-7	-	-	15	TRBV7-3	CASSLGADPSYEQYF	TGTGCCAGCAGCCTAGGGGCGGACCCCTCCTACGAGCAGTACTTC
TRBJ1-1	-	-	16	TRBV5-1	CASSLLQGRLNTEAFF	TGCGCCAGCAGCTTGTTACAGGGACGTTTGAACACTGAAGCTTTCTTT
TRBJ2-7	-	-	15	TRBV7-6	CASSLGGRGTYEQYF	TGTGCCAGCAGCTTAGGTGGGAGAGGGACCTACGAGCAGTACTTC
TRBJ1-1	TRBD1	-	14	TRBV6-4	CASSVDRGDTEAFF	TGTGCCAGCAGTGTGGACAGGGGGGACACTGAAGCTTTCTTT
TRBJ2-3	TRBD2	-	15	TRBV27	CASSLGRESTDTQYF	TGTGCCAGCAGTTTGGGGCGGGAGAGCACAGATACGCAGTATTTT
TRBJ1-6	-	-	16	TRBV4-1	CASSQEGSSYNSPLHF	TGCGCCAGCAGCCAGGAGGGGAGCTCCTATAATTCACCCCTCCACTTT
TRBJ2-1	-	-	14	TRBV6-1	CASEEKRLSNEQFF	TGTGCCAGCGAGGAGAAGAGGTTATCCAATGAGCAGTTCTTC
TRBJ1-2	TRBD1	-	15	TRBV29-1	CSVELGGQGVYGYTF	TGCAGCGTTGAACTGGGTGGGCAGGGGGTCTATGGCTACACCTTC
TRBJ1-6	-	-	15	TRBV6-1	CASRPGYPYNSPLHF	TGTGCCAGCAGACCAGGGTACCCTTATAATTCACCCCTCCACTTT
TRBJ2-5	-	-	13	TRBV29-1	CSAGGGTGETQYF	TGCAGCGCGGGGGGCGGGACAGGAGAGACCCAGTACTTC
TRBJ2-7	-	once	14	TRBV4-2	CASSLIQGCYEQYF	TGTGCCAGCAGCCTAATACAGGGTTGTTACGAGCAGTACTTC
TRBJ1-4	-	-	15	TRBV5-4	CASSRGGAENEKLFF	TGTGCCAGCAGCAGGGGGGGGGCCGAGAATGAAAAACTGTTTTTT
TRBJ2-7	TRBD1	-	12	TRBV6-1	CASESQGVEQYF	TGTGCCAGCGAGTCCCAGGGGGTTGAGCAGTACTTC
TRBJ2-1	TRBD2	-	15	TRBV29-1	CSVESLAGVINEQFF	TGCAGCGTTGAATCGCTAGCGGGGGTAATTAATGAGCAGTTCTTC
TRBJ1-5	-	-	16	TRBV28	CASSLLRGAQEQPQHF	TGTGCCAGCAGTTTATTACGGGGGGCTCAGGAACAGCCCCAGCATTTT
TRBJ1-6	TRBD1	few	15	TRBV14	CASSQTGGLDSPLHF	TGTGCCAGCAGCCAGACAGGGGGCCTGGATTCACCCCTCCACTTT
TRBJ1-1	TRBD1	-	14	TRBV4-3	CASSRTGGNTEAFF	TGCGCCAGCAGCCGGACAGGGGGCAACACTGAAGCTTTCTTT
TRBJ1-1	TRBD1	-	13	TRBV19	CASSPGQGDEAFF	TGTGCCAGTAGCCCGGGACAGGGTGATGAAGCTTTCTTT
TRBJ2-3	TRBD1	-	12	TRBV27	CASSGQGDTQYF	TGTGCCAGCAGTGGACAGGGGGATACGCAGTATTTT
TRBJ1-1	TRBD1	-	15	TRBV28	CASSPWGDRDTEAFF	TGTGCCAGCAGTCCCTGGGGAGACAGGGACACTGAAGCTTTCTTT
TRBJ2-3	TRBD2	-	16	TRBV10-1	CASSECGRAQGDTQYF	TGCGCCAGCAGCGAGTGCGGGAGGGCCCAGGGAGATACGCAGTATTTT
TRBJ2-1	TRBD1	-	17	TRBV27	CASSPRSQGMAYNEQFF	TGTGCCAGCAGTCCACGATCACAGGGGATGGCCTACAATGAGCAGTTCTTC
TRBJ1-1	TRBD1	-	14	TRBV6-1	CASSETGGGTEAFF	TGTGCCAGCAGTGAAACAGGGGGCGGCACTGAAGCTTTCTTT
TRBJ1-2	-	-	14	TRBV4-2	CASSPGGDSRGYTF	TGTGCCAGCAGCCCCGGAGGGGACTCGCGAGGCTACACCTTC
TRBJ2-1	-	few	13	TRBV18	CASSPGTGNEQFF	TGTGCCAGCTCACCAGGGACTGGGAATGAGCAGTTCTTC
TRBJ1-6	-	-	15	TRBV27	CASSEVPIDNSPLHF	TGTGCCAGCAGTGAGGTCCCAATAGATAATTCACCCCTCCACTTT
TRBJ1-6	TRBD1	-	18	TRBV7-9	CSSSLGQGLDSYNSPLHF	TGTTCCAGCAGCCTTGGACAGGGCCTCGACTCCTATAATTCACCCCTCCACTTT
TRBJ2-7	-	-	14	TRBV6-5	CASSPGPRDREQYF	TGTGCCAGCAGCCCGGGACCCCGAGACAGGGAGCAGTACTTC
TRBJ2-2	-	-	13	TRBV7-2	CASRQDRPGELFF	TGTGCCAGCCGGCAGGATAGGCCCGGGGAGCTGTTTTTT
TRBJ2-2	-	-	14	TRBV5-6	CASSFPTGTGELFF	TGTGCCAGCAGCTTCCCAACAGGGACCGGGGAGCTGTTTTTT
TRBJ2-7	-	-	12	TRBV5-6	CASSLGGYEQYF	TGTGCCAGCAGCTTAGGGGGCTACGAGCAGTACTTC